The 27 T cell receptor beta chains in this list originate from one sample, sequenced in a study of blood T cell repertoires in COVID-19. Assay: immunoSEQ multiplex PCR; the TCRdb copy retains only in-frame clones and omits some. The repertoire consists of 250,000 to 300,000 clones, with about nine tenths occurring once and the leading ten covering about 11%. Sequencing used peripheral blood. Receptors originate from a woman in her 30s with COVID-19, enrolled during active disease.

This sequence joins TRBV5-1 and TRBJ2-5; D gene ambiguous. With 3 bases removed from V and 1 base from J, the gap between germline ends came to 10 bases. The CDR3 runs to 14 residues. Germline values: CDR1 SGHRS, CDR2 YFSETQ. The CDR3, as DNA: TGCGCCAGCAGCTCGGAGCACCCCCAAGAGACCCAGTACTTC. Translated: CASSSEHPQETQYF. Full variable domain (remainder filled in from reference TRBV5-1 and TRBJ2-5): KAGVTQTPRYLIKTRGQQVTLSCSPISGHRSVSWYQQTPGQGLQFLFEYFSETQRNKGNFPGRFSGRQFSNSRSEMNVSTLELGDSALYLCASSSEHPQETQYFGPGTRLLVL.

This sequence joins TRBV29-1 and TRBJ1-5; possibly TRBD1 for D (6 bases). CDR3 length: 15 amino acids. Trimming shortened V by 6 bases and J by 2 bases, and 17 bases separated the two germline ends. Germline CDR1 is SQVTM and CDR2 is ANQGSEA. The CDR3 DNA reads as TGCAGCGTCGCCAGCACAGGGAATCGCAATCAGCCCCAGCATTTT. It encodes CSVASTGNRNQPQHF. Complete variable domain (other parts from reference TRBV29-1 and TRBJ1-5): SAVISQKPSRDICQRGTSLTIQCQVDSQVTMMFWYRQQPGQSLTLIATANQGSEATYESGFVIDKFPISRPNLTFSTLTVSNMSPEDSSIYLCSVASTGNRNQPQHFGDGTRLSIL.

V is TRBV11-2 and J is TRBJ1-4, with 7 bases identical to TRBD1. Trimming took 7 bases from V and 8 from J; bases not matched to a gene: 7. There are 13 residues in the CDR3. Germline V gene sequence: CDR1 SGHAT, CDR2 FQNNGV. This CDR3 is CASTGSGGEKLFF. The DNA of the CDR3 is TGTGCCAGCACAGGATCAGGGGGGGAAAAACTGTTTTTT.

The J gene is TRBJ2-4, the V gene TRBV15; 10 nucleotides agree with TRBD2. The CDR3 consists of 15 residues. The germline gives CDR1 LNHNV, CDR2 YYDKDF (reference sequence). The trim removed 5 bases at V and 7 bases at J, leaving 8 bases unmatched. CDR3 protein: CATSLLAGGLNIQYF. The CDR3, as DNA: TGTGCCACCAGCCTTTTAGCGGGAGGTTTGAACATTCAGTACTTC.

V is TRBV5-4 and J is TRBJ1-1, with TRBD1 matching 7 bases. Trimming removed 5 bases from V and 4 bases from J; junction bases left unmatched: 14. The CDR3 has 16 amino acids. Germline V gene sequence: CDR1 SGHNT, CDR2 YYREEE (reference sequence). The CDR3 DNA sequence: TGTGCCAGCAGTTCTTGGACAGGCGGATTGGGCACTGAAGCTTTCTTT. Translation gives CASSSWTGGLGTEAFF.

The chain employs TRBV5-1 and TRBJ2-7; D not resolved. This CDR3 region has 15 residues. Per the germline V gene, CDR1 is SGHRS and CDR2 is YFSETQ. V lost 2 bases and J lost 1, with 13 bases in between. The CDR3 loop is CASSLASAGSYEQYF. DNA for the CDR3: TGCGCCAGCAGCTTAGCGAGCGCCGGGTCCTACGAGCAGTACTTC.

A note on this clone: This specimen includes other DNA sequences encoding the same CDR3. The chain joins TRBV18 to TRBJ1-1, with D possibly matching TRBD1 (5 bases). CDR1 is KGHSH, CDR2 LQKENI, per germline. The CDR3 runs to 13 residues. V lost 6 bases to trimming and J lost 1 base, with 9 bases between them. The CDR3 sequence: CASSLDRNTEAFF. The CDR3 DNA reads as TGTGCCAGCTCCCTTGACAGGAACACTGAAGCTTTCTTT. The whole variable domain, filled in from reference TRBV18 and TRBJ1-1, reads NAGVMQNPRHLVRRRGQEARLRCSPMKGHSHVYWYRQLPEEGLKFMVYLQKENIIDESGMPKERFSAEFPKEGPSILRIQQVVRGDSAAYFCASSLDRNTEAFFGQGTRLTVV.

This clone has a single count. The chain has TRBV2 and TRBJ2-3; D may be TRBD2 (5 bases). V lost 5 bases and J lost 2, with 17 bases in between. In germline, CDR1 is SNHLY, CDR2 FYNNEI. CDR3 length: 16 amino acids. The CDR3 loop reads CASSREGWGLTDTQYF. The CDR3 DNA reads TGTGCCAGCAGTCGCGAGGGATGGGGTCTCACAGATACGCAGTATTTT.

CDR3 nucleotide sequence: TGTGCCAGCAGAACTACAGGGATCAATGGCTACACCTTC. Amino acid sequence: CASRTTGINGYTF. This chain links TRBV28 with TRBJ1-2; TRBD1 might be the D (6 bases). The CDR3 totals 13 residues. With 6 bases removed from V and 6 bases from J, the gap between germline ends came to 14 bases. The germline gives CDR1 MDHEN, CDR2 SYDVKM.

The rearrangement joins TRBV12-5 to TRBJ2-2; 7 nucleotides align to TRBD1. Looked up from germline, CDR1 is LGHNT and CDR2 is FRNRAP. The ends lost 5 bases at V and 0 bases at J; junction bases unmatched: 3. The CDR3 is 15 amino acids. The CDR3 loop reads CASGLGTANTGELFF. CDR3 in DNA: TGTGCTAGTGGTCTCGGGACAGCGAACACCGGGGAGCTGTTTTTT.

J is TRBJ2-2 and V is TRBV18, with 7 bases fitting TRBD2. CDR3 length: 16 residues. Germline V CDR1 and CDR2: KGHSH, LQKENI. With V trimmed by 0 bases and J by 4 bases, 5 bases remained unmatched. Here the CDR3 reads CASSPPRLAGTGELFF. CDR3 nucleotide sequence: TGTGCCAGCTCACCACCGCGACTAGCAGGCACCGGGGAGCTGTTTTTT.

V and J are TRBV12-3 or TRBV12-4 and TRBJ1-2, with 9 bases fitting TRBD1. The CDR3 extends over 13 amino acids. Trimming at V came to 5 bases and at J to 7 bases, leaving 5 bases not matched to a gene. The chain's CDR3 is CASSPQGAGGYTF. CDR3 in DNA: TGTGCCAGCAGTCCACAGGGGGCGGGTGGCTACACCTTC.

The rearrangement links TRBV7-6 to TRBJ2-2; unclear D gene. The germline gives CDR1 SGHVS, CDR2 FNYEAQ. V was trimmed by 2 bases and J by 3 bases, leaving 10 bases between them. This CDR3 spans 15 amino acids. DNA of the CDR3: TGTGCCAGCAGCTTATTAATCCGGGACACCGGGGAGCTGTTTTTT. This encodes CASSLLIRDTGELFF.

The gene calls are TRBV6-4 and TRBJ2-1; weak D call: TRBD1 (5 bases). Deletions cut 3 bases from V and 0 bases from J, with 6 bases between. Germline V lookup: CDR1 MRHNA, CDR2 SNTAGT. The CDR3 consists of 14 residues. CDR3 DNA: TGTGCCAGCAGTGAGCAGGGCTCCTACAATGAGCAGTTCTTC. This encodes CASSEQGSYNEQFF.

V and J are TRBV3-1 (or the pseudogene TRBV3-2) and TRBJ2-5; TRBD1 matches at 8 bases. CDR3 size: 15 residues. V was clipped by 5 bases and J by 5 bases; unmatched bases: 10. Per the germline V gene, CDR1 is LGHDT and CDR2 is YNNKEL (reference sequence). In nucleotides, the CDR3 is TGTGCCAGCAGCTCTGGACAGGGACGGTACGAGACCCAGTACTTC. Amino acid sequence: CASSSGQGRYETQYF.

This clone has just one count. The V and J genes are TRBV5-6 and TRBJ1-6; D unclear. V gave up 2 bases and J gave up 10 bases, with 10 bases separating them. Per the germline V gene, CDR1 is SGHDT and CDR2 is YYEEEE. The CDR3 loop spans 13 amino acids. The CDR3 reads CASSLKTRSPLHF. The CDR3 nucleotides read TGTGCCAGCAGCTTAAAGACAAGGTCACCCCTCCACTTT.

The chain joins TRBV5-1 to TRBJ2-3, with TRBD2 matching 12 bases. The J segment lost 5 bases and the V segment lost 3 bases, leaving 7 bases of the junction unmatched. Germline lookup yields CDR1 SGHRS and CDR2 YFSETQ. This CDR3 has 16 amino acids. The CDR3 protein is CASSSPSGRDLDTQYF. The CDR3 bases are TGCGCCAGCAGCTCGCCTAGCGGGAGGGACTTAGATACGCAGTATTTT.

CDR3 sequence reads: CASRPIYEKLFF. In nucleotides, the CDR3 is TGTGCCAGCAGACCTATTTATGAAAAACTGTTTTTT. The chain recombines TRBV7-9 with TRBJ1-4; no clear D gene. This CDR3 region has 12 residues. Germline-derived CDR1 and CDR2 are SEHNR and FQNEAQ (reference sequence). V lost 6 bases and J 6 bases, leaving 8 bases between the germline ends.

This chain links TRBV19 with TRBJ2-3; TRBD2 agrees at 14 bases. Trimming cost V 7 bases and J 4 bases; bases outside gene matches: 10. Germline V gives CDR1 LNHDA, CDR2 SQIVND (reference sequence). The CDR3 length is 17 residues. In nucleotides, the CDR3 is TGTGCCAGTAACAGGGCCGGGACTAGCGGGAGAGCAGATACGCAGTATTTT. Protein: CASNRAGTSGRADTQYF.

The genes are TRBV5-1 and TRBJ2-4; a weak D match, TRBD2 (5 bases). CDR1 is SGHRS, CDR2 YFSETQ, per germline. The CDR3 runs to 18 residues. The V and J ends lost 0 bases and 0 bases respectively, with 16 bases between them. The CDR3 region is CASSLDGRRGLAKNIQYF. CDR3 DNA sequence: TGCGCCAGCAGCTTGGATGGTCGGCGAGGACTAGCCAAAAACATTCAGTACTTC.

The CDR3 DNA reads TGTGCCAGCAGCGAGGGACAGCTGAACACTGAAGCTTTCTTT. The encoded protein is CASSEGQLNTEAFF. V gene TRBV3-1 (or the pseudogene TRBV3-2) combines with J gene TRBJ1-1; the match to TRBD1 covers 7 bases. V shed 5 bases and J 0 bases; nucleotides not matched to a gene: 3. The germline V gene encodes CDR1 LGHDT and CDR2 YNNKEL (reference sequence). CDR3 length: 14 amino acids.

The CDR3 region has the DNA TGCGCCAGCAGCCCCCGCGACACTGAAGCTTTCTTT. Translated: CASSPRDTEAFF. The rearrangement links TRBV4-1 to TRBJ1-1; D unresolved. CDR3 length: 12 residues. Germline CDR1 and CDR2: MGHRA and YSYEKL. Trimming pared 4 bases from V and 3 bases from J, leaving 6 bases between.

V gene TRBV3-1 (or the pseudogene TRBV3-2) combines with J gene TRBJ1-2; tentative D call: TRBD1 (6 bases). Trimming pared 4 bases from V and 11 bases from J, leaving 17 bases between. CDR3 length: 13 residues. Germline-derived CDR1 and CDR2 are LGHDT and YNNKEL (reference sequence). The CDR3 bases are TGTGCCAGCAGCCTGACCGGCAGGGGAAGATACACCTTC. It codes for CASSLTGRGRYTF.

This sequence joins TRBV2 and TRBJ2-5; possible D gene TRBD2, 5 bases. V lost 1 base to trimming and J lost 5 bases, with 11 bases between them. Germline-derived CDR1 and CDR2 are SNHLY and FYNNEI. The CDR3 is 14 amino acids. CDR3 DNA: TGTGCCAGCAGTGAAGTATGGGAGCAGGAGACCCAGTACTTC. It yields the protein CASSEVWEQETQYF.

The J gene is TRBJ1-2, the V gene TRBV6-6, with TRBD1 as a possible D gene (6 bases). CDR1 MNHNY and CDR2 SVGAGI come from the germline V gene (reference sequence). Trimming cost V 7 bases and J 8 bases, with 14 bases left between them. This CDR3 has 12 residues. The DNA of the CDR3 is TGTGCCAGCATCGGGGGGGCCCAGGGCTACACCTTC. It yields the protein CASIGGAQGYTF.

This clone was counted once. CDR3 amino acids: CASSYSRGAVEQYF. CDR3 DNA sequence: TGTGCCAGCAGTTACTCGAGAGGAGCAGTCGAGCAGTACTTC. The rearrangement joins TRBV6-5 to TRBJ2-7; D unclear. The germline gives CDR1 MNHEY, CDR2 SVGAGI. The length of the CDR3 is 14 residues. V was trimmed by 0 bases and J by 6 bases, leaving 12 bases between them.

The chain couples TRBV29-1 to TRBJ2-7; 7 nucleotides align to TRBD2. V was pared by 6 bases and J by 10 bases, with 12 bases of the junction left unmatched. Germline CDR1 reads SQVTM; CDR2 reads ANQGSEA. The CDR3 runs 12 residues. CDR3 in amino acids: CSVVWGGDRQYF. The CDR3 bases are TGCAGCGTCGTTTGGGGGGGGGACCGCCAGTACTTC.